The present TCR beta chain was sequenced within a study of control samples from healthy donors and cancer patients. The table came from immunoSEQ multiplex PCR; TCRdb's copy has only in-frame clones and leaves some out. The sample records some 140,000 clones, approximately 92% being singletons. This CDR3 has 16 amino acids. Trimming stripped 1 base from V and 6 bases from J, with 18 bases between. Per the germline V gene, CDR1 is MGHRA and CDR2 is YSYEKL. This clonotype was obtained from a man in his thirties or forties in good health. The sequencing sample was made of blood. The rearrangement links TRBV4-1 to TRBJ1-1; a weak D match, TRBD1 (6 bases). The CDR3, as DNA: TGCGCCAGCAGCCAAGTCAAGGGTCAGGGGATGTCTGAAGCTTTCTTT. Its protein product is CASSQVKGQGMSEAFF.